Below, 20 T cell receptor beta chains from the same sample are listed, as sequenced in a study of shared clonotypes between healthy human individuals. Only in-frame clones appear in the TCRdb table, and some are missing; sequencing was by immunoSEQ multiplex PCR. The table has roughly 510,000 clones, approximately 79% seen once. Sample: PBMCs. The source is a woman aged 40 to 50 in good health. Some clones in this sample may be carry-over from other donors' samples.

The J gene is TRBJ2-7, the V gene TRBV7-9; maybe TRBD2 (5 bases). The CDR3 length is 15 residues. Germline V gene lookup returns CDR1 SEHNR and CDR2 FQNEAQ (reference sequence). Trimming left V 3 bases short and J 1 base short, with 13 bases between. The CDR3 sequence: CASSFDPTSSYEQYF. Written as DNA, the CDR3 is TGTGCCAGCAGCTTCGACCCTACTAGTTCCTACGAGCAGTACTTC.

The chain recombines TRBV6-6 with TRBJ1-2, with TRBD1 identical over 10 bases. The CDR3 contains 13 residues. Losses at the gene ends were 2 bases for V and 8 bases for J; bases not matched to a gene: 2. Germline V gene sequence: CDR1 MNHNY, CDR2 SVGAGI (reference sequence). The CDR3 loop reads CASSYGQGDGYTF. In DNA, the CDR3 is TGTGCCAGCAGTTACGGACAGGGGGACGGCTACACCTTC.

The chain couples TRBV10-3 to TRBJ2-3; 8 positions match TRBD2. The V gene's germline CDR1 is ENHRY and CDR2 SYGVKD. With 4 bases clipped from V and 2 bases from J, the junction kept 5 bases outside the gene matches. The CDR3 length is 15 residues. CDR3 residues: CAISVAGGSTDTQYF. DNA for the CDR3: TGTGCCATCAGTGTTGCGGGGGGTTCCACAGATACGCAGTATTTT.

In its sample, this clone was seen a few times. This rearrangement joins TRBV6-5 to TRBJ1-1; D call uncertain. The CDR3 is 12 residues long. CDR1 MNHEY and CDR2 SVGAGI come from the germline V gene. Trimming took 4 bases from V and 6 from J, leaving 9 bases between them. The CDR3 is CASSSREAEAFF. The CDR3 region has the DNA TGTGCCAGCAGTTCCCGCGAGGCTGAAGCTTTCTTT.

The chain links TRBV10-1 to TRBJ2-3; 8 nucleotides line up with TRBD2. V dropped 3 bases and J dropped 1; count of bases not matched to a gene: 3. This CDR3 has 15 amino acids. Germline assignment: CDR1 WNHNN and CDR2 SYGVQD (reference sequence). The CDR3 reads CASSEKRGCTDTQYF. In nucleotides, the CDR3 is TGCGCCAGCAGTGAAAAGCGGGGGTGCACAGATACGCAGTATTTT.

V usage is TRBV5-6 and J usage is TRBJ2-1, with D perhaps matching TRBD2 (6 bases). This CDR3 contains 14 residues. The germline V gene encodes CDR1 SGHDT and CDR2 YYEEEE. The V gene lost 7 bases and the J gene lost 0 bases, with 11 bases spanning the gap. CDR3 DNA sequence: TGTGCCAGCGCCGGGGGTAACTCCTACAATGAGCAGTTCTTC. It translates to CASAGGNSYNEQFF.

The chain links TRBV5-1 to TRBJ2-7, with D possibly being TRBD1 or TRBD2 (5 bases each). The CDR3 loop spans 14 amino acids. V dropped 0 bases and J dropped 3 bases, with 10 bases sitting between them. Germline lookup yields CDR1 SGHRS and CDR2 YFSETQ. The CDR3 sequence: CASSLAGRSYEQYF. CDR3 nucleotide sequence: TGCGCCAGCAGCTTGGCGGGGCGCAGCTACGAGCAGTACTTC.

In the case of this clone: The germline gene is not matched at one end of the junction; a read error may be the cause. This sequence joins TRBV5-6 and TRBJ2-5; the D gene is possibly TRBD2 (5 bases). The V gene's germline CDR1 is SGHDT and CDR2 YYEEEE. There are 13 residues in the CDR3. The CDR3 reads CASSSTNLGVPDF. The CDR3 nucleotides are TGTGCCAGCAGCTCCACTAACCTCGGGGTTCCGGACTTC.

The rearrangement uses TRBV7-9 and TRBJ2-7; no definite D call. This CDR3 is built from 14 residues. Germline CDR1 is SEHNR and CDR2 is FQNEAQ (reference sequence). With 7 bases removed from V and 0 bases from J, the gap between germline ends came to 13 bases. Here the CDR3 DNA reads TGTGCCAGCACCCTGTGGGTAAGCTCCTACGAGCAGTACTTC. It codes for CASTLWVSSYEQYF.

The CDR3 loop reads CASSLAGQLNYGYTF. The CDR3 bases are TGTGCCAGCAGCTTGGCCGGGCAGCTTAACTATGGCTACACCTTC. The rearrangement links TRBV5-6 to TRBJ1-2, with D unresolved. The V gene's germline CDR1 is SGHDT and CDR2 YYEEEE. The CDR3 covers 15 residues. The ends were cut back, 0 bases at V and 1 base at J, with 10 bases in the middle.

This clone appeared a few times. The rearrangement joins TRBV19 to TRBJ2-7; either TRBD1 or TRBD2 may supply D (5 bases each). V was cut by 0 bases and J by 2 bases, with 14 bases left in between. Per the germline V gene, CDR1 is LNHDA and CDR2 is SQIVND (reference sequence). The CDR3 contains 16 residues. Written as DNA, the CDR3 is TGTGCCAGTAGTATAGATCTTATCGGGACGACCTACGAGCAGTACTTC. This sequence encodes CASSIDLIGTTYEQYF. The complete variable domain, with remaining parts taken from reference TRBV19 and TRBJ2-7, reads DGGITQSPKYLFRKEGQNVTLSCEQNLNHDAMYWYRQDPGQGLRLIYYSQIVNDFQKGDIAEGYSVSREKKESFPLTVTSAQKNPTAFYLCASSIDLIGTTYEQYFGPGTRLTVT.

A word on this clone: The sample has other DNA sequences that encode this CDR3 too. V and J are TRBV18 and TRBJ1-2; TRBD1 might be the D (5 bases). Germline V CDR1 and CDR2: KGHSH, LQKENI. Trimming removed 2 bases from V and 6 bases from J, with 10 bases in between. This CDR3 is 13 amino acids long. CDR3 sequence (DNA): TGTGCCAGCTCACCATTTACGGGGGATGGCTACACCTTC. It translates to CASSPFTGDGYTF.

This chain's CDR3 is CASKSGRDQETQYF. CDR3 coding DNA: TGTGCCAGCAAGAGCGGGAGGGATCAAGAGACCCAGTACTTC. The chain carries TRBV5-6 and TRBJ2-5, with 10 nucleotides matching TRBD2. The germline CDR1 and CDR2 sequences are SGHDT and YYEEEE. This CDR3 has 14 amino acids. J lost 2 bases, V lost 6 bases, and 4 bases had no gene match. The whole variable domain, remainder taken from reference TRBV5-6 and TRBJ2-5, is DAGVTQSPTHLIKTRGQQVTLRCSPKSGHDTVSWYQQALGQGPQFIFQYYEEEERQRGNFPDRFSGHQFPNYSSELNVNALLLGDSALYLCASKSGRDQETQYFGPGTRLLVL.

The chain couples TRBV6-5 to TRBJ2-6, with D possibly being TRBD1 or TRBD2 (5 bases each). Trimming took 4 bases from V and 3 from J, leaving 13 bases between them. Germline V lookup: CDR1 MNHEY, CDR2 SVGAGI. The CDR3 runs to 16 residues. CDR3 nucleotides: TGTGCCAGCAGTTCACAAGGGACCAGTGGGGCCAACGTCCTGACTTTC. This translates into CASSSQGTSGANVLTF.

The CDR3 region is CASSSPTGVLFF. In DNA, the CDR3 is TGTGCCAGCTCGAGTCCAACCGGCGTGCTGTTTTTT. This rearrangement joins TRBV7-3 to TRBJ2-2; no firm D call. Trimming removed 8 bases at V and 13 bases at J, with 17 bases between. Germline CDR1 SGHTA, CDR2 FQGTGA. This CDR3 is built from 12 residues. The full variable domain, rest sourced from reference TRBV7-3 and TRBJ2-2, is GAGVSQTPSNKVTEKGKYVELRCDPISGHTALYWYRQSLGQGPEFLIYFQGTGAADDSGLPNDRFFAVRPEGSVSTLKIQRTERGDSAVYLCASSSPTGVLFFGEGSRLTVL.

The CDR3 region has the DNA TGTGCCAGCAGCTTAGCCAGGACTTCGGCTGAGACCCAGTACTTC. It codes for CASSLARTSAETQYF. This chain uses TRBV11-2 with TRBJ2-5, with a possible D match to TRBD2 (5 bases). Per germline, CDR1 SGHAT and CDR2 FQNNGV. The CDR3 length is 15 residues. Trimming pared 1 base from V and 5 bases from J, leaving 14 bases between.

The chain couples TRBV27 to TRBJ2-7; 9 positions match TRBD2. CDR3 length equals 14 residues. With 4 bases clipped from V and 2 bases from J, the junction kept 3 bases outside the gene matches. In germline, CDR1 is MNHEY, CDR2 SMNVEV (reference sequence). The CDR3 DNA reads as TGTGCCAGCAGTTGGGCGGGAGGGCCCTACGAGCAGTACTTC. Translating it yields CASSWAGGPYEQYF.

The chain links TRBV5-1 to TRBJ2-1, with 7 bases matching TRBD2. The CDR3 extends over 15 amino acids. CDR1 is SGHRS, CDR2 YFSETQ, per germline. The J segment lost 0 bases and the V segment lost 3 bases, leaving 3 bases of the junction unmatched. The CDR3 DNA follows: TGCGCCAGCAGCTCCCAGCGGGACTCCTACAATGAGCAGTTCTTC. Translation: CASSSQRDSYNEQFF.

The J gene is TRBJ1-3, the V gene TRBV4-1, with 7 bases aligning to TRBD1. Germline assignment: CDR1 MGHRA and CDR2 YSYEKL. V trimming: 0 bases; J trimming: 3 bases; junction bases outside the gene matches: 2. The CDR3 length is 15 residues. The CDR3 DNA is TGCGCCAGCAGCCAAGACGGACAGGTTGGAAACACCATATATTTT. It encodes CASSQDGQVGNTIYF.

The J gene is TRBJ2-7, the V gene TRBV16, with D maybe TRBD1 (5 bases). Trimming removed 1 base at V and 6 bases at J, with 16 bases between. Germline-derived CDR1 and CDR2 are KGHSY and FQNENV. CDR3 length: 15 residues. The CDR3 sequence: CASSQLAQATREQYF. The CDR3 DNA follows: TGTGCCAGCAGCCAATTAGCACAGGCTACGCGCGAGCAGTACTTC.